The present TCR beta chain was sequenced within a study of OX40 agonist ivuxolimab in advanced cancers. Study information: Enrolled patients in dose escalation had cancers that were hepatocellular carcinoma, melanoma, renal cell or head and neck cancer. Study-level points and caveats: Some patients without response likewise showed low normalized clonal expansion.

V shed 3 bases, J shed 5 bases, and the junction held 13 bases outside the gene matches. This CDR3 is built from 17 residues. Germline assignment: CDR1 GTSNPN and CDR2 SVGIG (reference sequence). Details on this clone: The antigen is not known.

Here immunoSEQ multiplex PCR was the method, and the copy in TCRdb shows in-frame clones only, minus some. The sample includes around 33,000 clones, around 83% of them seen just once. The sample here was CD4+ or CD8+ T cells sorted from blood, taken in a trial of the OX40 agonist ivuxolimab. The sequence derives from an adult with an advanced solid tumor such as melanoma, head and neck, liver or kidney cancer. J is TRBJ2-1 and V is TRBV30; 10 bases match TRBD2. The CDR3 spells CAWRPPWASGSHNEQFF. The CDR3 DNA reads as TGTGCCTGGAGGCCCCCCTGGGCTAGCGGGAGCCACAATGAGCAGTTCTTC. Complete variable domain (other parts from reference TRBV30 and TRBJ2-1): SQTIHQWPATLVQPVGSPLSLECTVEGTSNPNLYWYRQAAGRGLQLLFYSVGIGQISSEVPQNLSASRPQDRQFILSSKKLLLSDSGFYLCAWRPPWASGSHNEQFFGPGTRLTVL.